This passage covers 4 T cell receptor beta chains from one sample sequenced in a study of T cells after yellow fever vaccination. TCRdb redid the calling of the 5' RACE reads with MiXCR, one entry per CDR3 protein. The repertoire holds some 290,000 distinct CDR3 sequences, approximately 11% seen once, with over 3% in the top ten. Here the sequenced sample was CD4+ T cells sorted from PBMCs, taken 45 days after the yellow fever booster vaccination. The receptors were sampled from a man aged 18 to 29 who received the YFV17D yellow fever vaccine.

This clonotype was seen repeatedly, ten times or more. This rearrangement joins TRBV7-2 to TRBJ1-5; 8 bases line up with TRBD1. The CDR3 extends over 13 amino acids. Germline lookup yields CDR1 SGHTA and CDR2 FQGNSA. V dropped 5 bases and J dropped 6; count of bases not matched to a gene: 3. CDR3 in DNA: TGTGCCAGCAGCGCAGGACAGGGTCAGCCCCAGCATTTT. It yields the protein CASSAGQGQPQHF.

Ten or more counts support this clonotype. This chain connects TRBV7-2 to TRBJ2-3; D not certain. Trimming removed 5 bases from V and 0 bases from J, with 9 bases in between. CDR1 and CDR2 (germline): SGHTA, FQGNSA. The CDR3 loop spans 14 amino acids. The CDR3 sequence: CASSLTMSTDTQYF. The DNA of the CDR3 is TGTGCCAGCAGCCTGACCATGAGCACAGATACGCAGTATTTT.

For the CDR3, the DNA is TGTGCCAGCAGCCTAAGAGGGGATTTGTCTGAAGCTTTCTTT. Its translation: CASSLRGDLSEAFF. The chain links TRBV6-2 or TRBV6-3 to TRBJ1-1; weak D call: TRBD1 (5 bases). Germline lookup yields CDR1 MNHEY and CDR2 SVGEGT. There are 14 residues in the CDR3. V lost 6 bases, J lost 6 bases, and 17 bases lay in between.

This clonotype showed up just a few times. J is TRBJ2-3 and V is TRBV3-1, with 13 bases that match TRBD2. V gave up 5 bases and J gave up 8 bases; unmatched junction bases: 1. The CDR3 extends over 13 amino acids. Germline lookup yields CDR1 LGHDT and CDR2 YNNKEL (reference sequence). Here the CDR3 DNA reads TGTGCCAGCAGCGGACTAGCGGGGGCTACGCAGTATTTT. It specifies CASSGLAGATQYF.